Reported below is one T cell receptor (beta chain). Its target is not known. This table comes from immunoSEQ multiplex PCR, and its TCRdb copy is limited to in-frame clones, with some not included. The sample has some 16,000 clones; 91% are singletons. Selected pancreatic ductal adenocarcinoma patients had undergone surgery without neoadjuvant therapy. The sample comes from a study of T cells in pancreatic ductal adenocarcinoma. The ends lost 7 bases at V and 1 base at J; junction bases unmatched: 11. In germline, CDR1 is LNHDA, CDR2 SQIVND (reference sequence). The CDR3 spans 18 residues. General study findings and limits: Tumors hold more CD45RO+ effector T cells, which may bias toward lower diversity. No significant tumor-blood clonality difference; means were about 0.1 and 0.065. Unique clonotypes were roughly 8-fold more numerous in blood than in tumor. The resected pancreatic cancer cohort was biased toward the minority with early-stage disease.

Sequences were obtained from PBMCs. The sequence derives from a human donor with pancreatic ductal adenocarcinoma. The genes are TRBV19 and TRBJ1-4; 11 positions match TRBD1. CDR3 loop: CASTRTGGAFGTNEKLFF. The CDR3 nucleotides are TGTGCCAGTACCCGGACAGGGGGCGCGTTTGGAACTAATGAAAAACTGTTTTTT.